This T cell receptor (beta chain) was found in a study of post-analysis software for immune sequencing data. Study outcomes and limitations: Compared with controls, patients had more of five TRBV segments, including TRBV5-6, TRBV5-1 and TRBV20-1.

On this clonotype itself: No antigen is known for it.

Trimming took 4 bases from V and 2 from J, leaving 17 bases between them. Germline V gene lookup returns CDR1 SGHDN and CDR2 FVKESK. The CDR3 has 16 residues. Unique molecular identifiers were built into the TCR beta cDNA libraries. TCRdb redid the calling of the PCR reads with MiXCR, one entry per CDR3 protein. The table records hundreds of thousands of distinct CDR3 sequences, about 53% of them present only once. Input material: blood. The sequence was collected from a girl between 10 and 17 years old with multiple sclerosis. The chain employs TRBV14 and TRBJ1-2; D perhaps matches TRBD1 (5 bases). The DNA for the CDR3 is TGTGCCAGCAGCCTCACCCGGGGGACGGGAAACTATGGCTACACCTTC. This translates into CASSLTRGTGNYGYTF.